The 30 T cell receptor beta chains below come from one sample, sequenced in a study of blood T cell repertoires in COVID-19. Clones were read by immunoSEQ multiplex PCR, and TCRdb kept only the in-frame ones, dropping some. The sample has a few hundred thousand clones; roughly 90% are singletons. Material: peripheral blood. All receptors come from a woman between 25 and 40 years old with COVID-19, enrolled during active disease.

V usage is TRBV27 and J usage is TRBJ1-5; 8 bases are a match to TRBD1. Trimming at V came to 2 bases and at J to 3 bases, leaving 3 bases not matched to a gene. Germline V CDR1 and CDR2: MNHEY, SMNVEV (reference sequence). This CDR3 is 15 amino acids long. CDR3 protein: CASSLTGGNNQPQHF. The CDR3 DNA is TGTGCCAGCAGTTTAACAGGGGGTAACAATCAGCCCCAGCATTTT.

This sequence joins TRBV6-5 and TRBJ1-1, with D unresolved. The V gene's germline CDR1 is MNHEY and CDR2 SVGAGI. V lost 8 bases and J lost 4, with 14 bases in between. The CDR3 contains 13 residues. CDR3 protein: CASWRELGTEAFF. As DNA, the CDR3 is TGTGCCAGCTGGAGGGAGTTGGGCACTGAAGCTTTCTTT.

On this clone: Other DNA sequences in this specimen translate into the identical CDR3. The chain recombines TRBV12-3 or TRBV12-4 with TRBJ2-2; 7 bases fit TRBD1. After removal of 5 bases from V and 7 bases from J, the junction contained 4 bases not matched to a gene. This CDR3 region has 13 residues. CDR3 DNA sequence: TGTGCCAGCAGTCGACAGGGTCGCGGGGAGCTGTTTTTT. Protein sequence: CASSRQGRGELFF.

This chain uses TRBV27 with TRBJ2-7, with 12 bases lining up with TRBD2. CDR1 and CDR2 from the germline V gene are MNHEY and SMNVEV (reference sequence). The CDR3 runs to 16 residues. J was trimmed by 3 bases and V by 6 bases; bases with no gene match: 9. This chain's CDR3 is CASSPGTSGHLYEQYF. For the CDR3, the DNA is TGTGCCAGCAGCCCCGGGACTAGCGGGCACCTCTACGAGCAGTACTTC.

The V gene is TRBV5-1, the J gene TRBJ2-3, with 8 bases identical to TRBD2. Germline V gives CDR1 SGHRS, CDR2 YFSETQ. This CDR3 is built from 14 residues. V lost 4 bases, J lost 1 base, and 2 bases stayed unmatched. The CDR3 DNA reads as TGCGCCAGCAGCACGACTAGCGGCACAGATACGCAGTATTTT. Encoded protein: CASSTTSGTDTQYF.

The CDR3 DNA reads TGTGCCAGCAGCAGGGACAGGGGGGGGCCTTCTGGGGCCAACGTCCTGACTTTC. Its protein is CASSRDRGGPSGANVLTF. This chain connects TRBV3-1 (or the pseudogene TRBV3-2) to TRBJ2-6, with 11 bases lining up with TRBD1. The length of the CDR3 is 18 residues. V trimming: 5 bases; J trimming: 1 base; junction bases outside the gene matches: 7. Germline V gives CDR1 LGHDT, CDR2 YNNKEL (reference sequence).

The chain has TRBV30 and TRBJ1-2; no definite D call. Trimming removed 5 bases from V and 6 bases from J, with 10 bases in between. There are 11 residues in the CDR3. Germline-derived CDR1 and CDR2 are GTSNPN and SVGIG (reference sequence). As DNA, the CDR3 is TGTGCCTGGGGGATTGTAGATGGCTACACCTTC. Translated: CAWGIVDGYTF. Looking up the rest from reference TRBV30 and TRBJ1-2 gives the full variable domain: SQTIHQWPATLVQPVGSPLSLECTVEGTSNPNLYWYRQAAGRGLQLLFYSVGIGQISSEVPQNLSASRPQDRQFILSSKKLLLSDSGFYLCAWGIVDGYTFGSGTRLTVV.

The gene calls are TRBV6-5 and TRBJ2-7, with 9 bases that match TRBD2. The CDR3 spans 14 residues. V lost 6 bases to trimming and J lost 5 bases; unmatched junction nucleotides: 8. Germline V CDR1 and CDR2: MNHEY, SVGAGI. CDR3 in DNA: TGTGCCAGCAGACTCGGGACTAGCCTAGACGAGCAGTACTTC. It translates to CASRLGTSLDEQYF.

This clone was recorded only once. The V gene is TRBV2, the J gene TRBJ1-2; 7 nucleotides agree with TRBD1. The CDR3 is 14 residues long. Trimming cost V 7 bases and J 8 bases; bases outside gene matches: 13. The germline V gene has CDR1 SNHLY and CDR2 FYNNEI. CDR3 coding DNA: TGTGCCAGCACTTTTCTTGAACAGGGGCACGGCTACACCTTC. Residues: CASTFLEQGHGYTF.

The chain couples TRBV27 to TRBJ2-3; 7 nucleotides match TRBD2. The junction had 13 bases not matched to a gene; V was cut back by 6 bases and J by 4 bases. CDR3 length: 16 residues. Germline CDR1 is MNHEY and CDR2 is SMNVEV (reference sequence). CDR3 protein: CASRGTGRGLADTQYF. CDR3 coding DNA: TGTGCCAGCAGGGGGACGGGGAGGGGACTCGCAGATACGCAGTATTTT.

The chain is built from TRBV29-1 and TRBJ2-7, with D maybe TRBD1 (6 bases). The CDR3 length is 13 residues. Between the trimmed V and J ends, which lost 6 bases and 2 bases, there was a span of 14 bases. The germline V gene has CDR1 SQVTM and CDR2 ANQGSEA. This CDR3 reads CSVVTDRTYEQYF. CDR3 sequence (DNA): TGCAGCGTCGTAACCGACAGGACCTACGAGCAGTACTTC.

J is TRBJ2-7 and V is TRBV12-3 or TRBV12-4; 7 bases are shared with TRBD2. Trimming cost V 5 bases and J 7 bases; bases outside gene matches: 8. The CDR3 sequence is 13 residues long. The CDR3 DNA sequence: TGTGCCAGCAGTCCCCTCGGGGGGAGGGAGCAGTACTTC. Translated, it gives CASSPLGGREQYF.

The chain employs TRBV6-2 or TRBV6-3 and TRBJ2-7, with 7 bases identical to TRBD1. J gave up 2 bases and V 0 bases, and 1 base lay outside the gene matches. This CDR3 contains 14 residues. CDR1 and CDR2 from the germline V gene are MNHEY and SVGEGT. DNA of the CDR3: TGTGCCAGCAGTTACTCCCAGGGGGCCTACGAGCAGTACTTC. It is translated as CASSYSQGAYEQYF.

This chain links TRBV7-9 with TRBJ2-7; perhaps TRBD1 as D (5 bases). Per the germline V gene, CDR1 is SEHNR and CDR2 is FQNEAQ (reference sequence). The CDR3 loop spans 16 amino acids. V shed 3 bases and J shed 0 bases, with 15 bases lying between them. This CDR3 is CASSLGPALTSYEQYF. The CDR3 nucleotides are TGTGCCAGCAGCTTGGGGCCCGCGCTGACCTCCTACGAGCAGTACTTC.

The chain uses TRBV5-8 and TRBJ1-5, with D uncertain. Trimming cost V 0 bases and J 3 bases, with 7 bases left between them. CDR1 is SGHTS, CDR2 YDEGEE, per germline. This CDR3 comprises 14 residues. DNA of the CDR3: TGTGCCAGCAGCTTGGGGGCAGACAATCAGCCCCAGCATTTT. As protein: CASSLGADNQPQHF.

V gene TRBV13 combines with J gene TRBJ2-5, with unresolved D. The V end was cut by 6 bases, the J end by 2 bases, with 10 bases between. The CDR3 length is 13 residues. Germline CDR1 is PRHDT and CDR2 is FYEKMQ (reference sequence). CDR3: CASSSGSQETQYF. CDR3 nucleotides: TGTGCCAGCAGTTCCGGGTCGCAAGAGACCCAGTACTTC. The entire variable domain, with the rest obtained from reference TRBV13 and TRBJ2-5, is as follows: AAGVIQSPRHLIKEKRETATLKCYPIPRHDTVYWYQQGPGQDPQFLISFYEKMQSDKGSIPDRFSAQQFSDYHSELNMSSLELGDSALYFCASSSGSQETQYFGPGTRLLVL.

The rearrangement links TRBV5-1 to TRBJ1-4; no definite D call. The germline V and J ends were trimmed by 4 bases and 2 bases, with 9 bases remaining between them. The V gene's germline CDR1 is SGHRS and CDR2 YFSETQ. The CDR3 runs to 14 residues. The CDR3: CASSLGPTNEKLFF. CDR3 in DNA: TGCGCCAGCAGCCTCGGTCCCACTAATGAAAAACTGTTTTTT.

This clone has only one observation. CDR3 DNA sequence: TGCGCCAGCAGCTTTGAGGGCCTTAATGAAAAACTGTTTTTT. Encoded protein: CASSFEGLNEKLFF. The chain recombines TRBV5-1 with TRBJ1-4, with D unresolved. Trimming pared 2 bases from V and 4 bases from J, leaving 9 bases between. This CDR3 spans 14 amino acids. The V gene's germline CDR1 is SGHRS and CDR2 YFSETQ.

The chain combines TRBV11-3 with TRBJ2-2; TRBD1 might be the D (6 bases). V was shortened by 5 bases and J by 4 bases, with 17 bases between the two germline ends. There are 16 residues in the CDR3. CDR1 and CDR2 (germline): SGHNT, YENEEA. The CDR3 here is CASSTTFQGSTGELFF. The CDR3 nucleotides are TGTGCCAGCAGCACCACCTTCCAGGGGTCCACCGGGGAGCTGTTTTTT. The whole variable domain, filled in from reference TRBV11-3 and TRBJ2-2, reads EAGVVQSPRYKIIEKKQPVAFWCNPISGHNTLYWYLQNLGQGPELLIRYENEEAVDDSQLPKDRFSAERLKGVDSTLKIQPAELGDSAVYLCASSTTFQGSTGELFFGEGSRLTVL.

The chain combines TRBV28 with TRBJ2-7; D possibly corresponds to TRBD1 (6 bases). This CDR3 has 17 amino acids. Between the trimmed V and J ends, which lost 1 base and 1 base, there was a span of 17 bases. Per germline, CDR1 MDHEN and CDR2 SYDVKM. The CDR3 loop is CASSLSRQAPQSYEQYF. In nucleotides, the CDR3 is TGTGCCAGCAGTTTATCCCGACAGGCACCTCAATCCTACGAGCAGTACTTC.

V usage is TRBV6-1 and J usage is TRBJ2-5, with a tentative D call TRBD2 (6 bases). Germline V gene lookup returns CDR1 MNHNS and CDR2 SASEGT. V dropped 0 bases and J dropped 7 bases, with 12 bases sitting between them. The CDR3 totals 14 residues. DNA of the CDR3: TGTGCCAGCAGTGAAGCGAGGAGGGATGGGACCCAGTACTTC. This sequence encodes CASSEARRDGTQYF.

This chain joins TRBV11-2 and TRBJ1-1, with no clear D. V was pared by 4 bases and J by 6 bases, with 15 bases between. The length of the CDR3 is 14 residues. Looked up from germline, CDR1 is SGHAT and CDR2 is FQNNGV. The CDR3 DNA is TGTGCCAGCAGCTCCCCGGCCGGAGACGCTGAAGCTTTCTTT. It codes for CASSSPAGDAEAFF.

The chain uses TRBV19 and TRBJ1-6; 7 bases align to TRBD1. CDR3 length: 17 amino acids. V was pared by 2 bases and J by 1 base, with 5 bases of the junction left unmatched. Germline loops: CDR1 LNHDA, CDR2 SQIVND (reference sequence). CDR3 DNA: TGTGCCAGTAGTATAAGCTACAGGGGTTCCTATAATTCACCCCTCCACTTT. As protein: CASSISYRGSYNSPLHF.

The gene calls are TRBV5-4 and TRBJ2-1; TRBD2 might be the D (5 bases). CDR3 size: 16 residues. The germline V gene has CDR1 SGHNT and CDR2 YYREEE (reference sequence). The V end was cut by 0 bases, the J end by 0 bases, with 10 bases between. The CDR3 DNA reads TGTGCCAGCAGCTTGGGGCTAGCTAGCTCCTACAATGAGCAGTTCTTC. Its protein product is CASSLGLASSYNEQFF.

This clone has more than one count but fewer than ten. The rearrangement links TRBV28 to TRBJ2-3, with 7 positions matching TRBD2. The CDR3 sequence is 17 residues long. The V and J ends lost 2 bases and 1 base, in that order; junction bases with no gene match: 9. Germline CDR1 is MDHEN and CDR2 is SYDVKM. The CDR3 DNA is TGTGCCAGCAGTTTAGACCGAGGGACTACGGGCACAGATACGCAGTATTTT. It encodes CASSLDRGTTGTDTQYF.

This chain joins TRBV9 and TRBJ2-3, with 7 bases aligning to TRBD2. V lost 1 base to trimming and J lost 2 bases; unmatched junction nucleotides: 4. This CDR3 comprises 15 residues. Germline V gene data show CDR1 as SGDLS and CDR2 as YYNGEE. The CDR3 DNA reads TGTGCCAGCAGCGTACCCAGCGGGGCCACAGATACGCAGTATTTT. Protein: CASSVPSGATDTQYF.

The rearrangement uses TRBV6-4 and TRBJ2-1, with 8 bases that match TRBD2. The V segment lost 0 bases and the J segment 6 bases; nucleotides outside the gene matches: 7. CDR1 MRHNA and CDR2 SNTAGT come from the germline V gene. The CDR3 runs 16 residues. CDR3 DNA sequence: TGTGCCAGCAGTGACTCTGCGGGAGGATCATCCAATGAGCAGTTCTTC. Amino acid sequence: CASSDSAGGSSNEQFF.

For this clone: Other nucleotide sequences from this sample produce the same CDR3. The chain uses TRBV12-3 or TRBV12-4 and TRBJ1-2; D call uncertain. Deletions cut 6 bases from V and 1 base from J, with 9 bases between. The CDR3 has 13 residues. The CDR3 coding sequence is TGTGCCAGCAGCCTTGGACTTAACTATGGCTACACCTTC. Translated: CASSLGLNYGYTF.

CDR3: CASSYLRGYSYNEQFF. DNA for the CDR3: TGTGCCAGCAGCTACCTGCGGGGCTACTCCTACAATGAGCAGTTCTTC. This sequence joins TRBV7-9 and TRBJ2-1; D might be TRBD2 (6 bases). V lost 4 bases and J 0 bases, leaving 13 bases between the germline ends. The CDR3 runs to 16 residues. CDR1 and CDR2 (germline): SEHNR, FQNEAQ (reference sequence).

The V call is TRBV7-9, the J call TRBJ1-1, with D tentatively TRBD1 (6 bases). Trimming removed 2 bases at V and 4 bases at J, with 11 bases between. The CDR3 is 14 amino acids. CDR1 and CDR2 from the germline V gene are SEHNR and FQNEAQ (reference sequence). The CDR3 bases are TGTGCCAGCAGCTTAATGCAGGGGACCACTGAAGCTTTCTTT. Translating it yields CASSLMQGTTEAFF. Together with reference TRBV7-9 and TRBJ1-1, the CDR3 gives the full variable domain: DTGVSQNPRHKITKRGQNVTFRCDPISEHNRLYWYRQTLGQGPEFLTYFQNEAQLEKSRLLSDRFSAERPKGSFSTLEIQRTEQGDSAMYLCASSLMQGTTEAFFGQGTRLTVV.